This T cell receptor (beta chain) stems from a study of technical replicates of blood from a few donors. Method: immunoSEQ multiplex PCR; TCRdb's copy keeps in-frame clones and lacks some. This repertoire shows tens of thousands of clones, approximately 96% found once; its top ten account for approximately 0.3%. The table lists this clone with a count of one. V dropped 2 bases and J dropped 0 bases, with 14 bases sitting between them. Per germline, CDR1 MRHNA and CDR2 SNTAGT. The CDR3 loop spans 16 amino acids. The chain couples TRBV6-4 to TRBJ2-7, with unresolved D. The material sequenced was T cells isolated from PBMCs. The source of this sequence is a human donor in good health. The DNA of the CDR3 is TGTGCCAGCAGTGACAACTTAACTAAGAGCTCCTACGAGCAGTACTTC. Its protein product is CASSDNLTKSSYEQYF.